Presented here are 25 T cell receptor beta chains from one specimen sequenced in a study of T cells after yellow fever vaccination. TCRdb recomputed calls from the 5' RACE reads with MiXCR, one row per CDR3 protein. The data show hundreds of thousands of distinct CDR3 sequences, approximately 13% seen once. The sample consisted of PBMCs, taken on the day of the yellow fever booster vaccination. The receptors were sampled from a man aged 30 to 39 who received the YFV17D yellow fever vaccine.

This clonotype has only a few counts. The chain recombines TRBV7-2 with TRBJ2-1; no definite D call. There are 14 residues in the CDR3. Germline values: CDR1 SGHTA, CDR2 FQGNSA. The germline V and J ends were trimmed by 1 base and 7 bases, with 11 bases remaining between them. CDR3 sequence reads: CASSLELPWNEQFF. The CDR3, as DNA: TGTGCCAGCAGCTTAGAACTTCCTTGGAATGAGCAGTTCTTC.

The chain links TRBV11-2 to TRBJ1-4; no clear D gene. Germline CDR1 and CDR2: SGHAT and FQNNGV. V dropped 2 bases and J dropped 8 bases, with 6 bases sitting between them. The CDR3 loop spans 12 amino acids. CDR3 in amino acids: CASSLLREKLFF. The CDR3 region has the DNA TGTGCCAGCAGCTTATTGCGGGAAAAACTGTTTTTT.

There are a few counts of this clonotype. The V call is TRBV5-6, the J call TRBJ2-6; D unclear. The CDR3 is 15 residues long. Trimming took off 1 base at V and 0 bases at J, with 5 bases between the two ends. CDR1 and CDR2 from the germline V gene are SGHDT and YYEEEE. CDR3 loop: CASSLQASGANVLTF. The CDR3 DNA is TGTGCCAGCAGCTTGCAGGCCTCTGGGGCCAACGTCCTGACTTTC.

This chain connects TRBV29-1 to TRBJ2-3; TRBD2 matches 8 bases. J gave up 5 bases and V 6 bases, and 34 bases lay outside the gene matches. The V gene's germline CDR1 is SQVTM and CDR2 ANQGSEA. There are 22 residues in the CDR3. The DNA of the CDR3 is TGCAGCGTACCGGGACACCATATCGGTAGCGGGGCCGGGAGGGCCTCGAGAGATACGCAGTATTTT. This codes for CSVPGHHIGSGAGRASRDTQYF.

This clonotype has more than one count but fewer than ten. The V and J genes are TRBV5-4 and TRBJ2-5; D may match TRBD1 or TRBD2 (6 bases each). Trimming shortened V by 4 bases and J by 1 base, and 11 bases separated the two germline ends. CDR1 and CDR2 (germline): SGHNT, YYREEE (reference sequence). The CDR3 totals 14 residues. The CDR3 sequence is CASSGRTAQETQYF. The CDR3 DNA reads as TGTGCCAGCAGCGGGAGGACAGCCCAAGAGACCCAGTACTTC. Full variable domain (rest looked up from reference TRBV5-4 and TRBJ2-5): ETGVTQSPTHLIKTRGQQVTLRCSSQSGHNTVSWYQQALGQGPQFIFQYYREEENGRGNFPPRFSGLQFPNYSSELNVNALELDDSALYLCASSGRTAQETQYFGPGTRLLVL.

In its sample, this clonotype was seen a few times. This sequence joins TRBV15 and TRBJ1-5, with D tentatively TRBD1 (5 bases). CDR1 and CDR2 from the germline V gene are LNHNV and YYDKDF (reference sequence). This CDR3 has 15 amino acids. V was clipped by 1 base and J by 3 bases, with 10 bases between them. CDR3 sequence reads: CATSRGGSDNQPQHF. The DNA of the CDR3 is TGTGCCACCAGCAGAGGGGGGAGTGACAATCAGCCCCAGCATTTT.

This clonotype was detected ten times or more. The gene calls are TRBV7-8 and TRBJ2-5; 7 bases line up with TRBD1. The CDR3 sequence is 14 residues long. Unmatched junction bases numbered 3, after V lost 3 bases and J lost 2 bases. Germline CDR1 is SGHVS and CDR2 is FQNEAQ. The CDR3 DNA is TGTGCCAGCAGCTTCCCGGACAGGCAAGAGACCCAGTACTTC. Translated, it gives CASSFPDRQETQYF.

The J gene is TRBJ2-1, the V gene TRBV24-1; D may correspond to TRBD1 or TRBD2 (5 bases each). The CDR3 extends over 18 amino acids. Germline loops: CDR1 KGHDR, CDR2 SFDVKD. V was trimmed by 2 bases and J by 5 bases, leaving 21 bases between them. CDR3 DNA sequence: TGTGCCACCAGTGATTCCGCTCGGGGCAGGCGAAAAAACAATGAGCAGTTCTTC. It codes for CATSDSARGRRKNNEQFF.

This clonotype has more than one count but fewer than ten. This chain connects TRBV12-3 or TRBV12-4 to TRBJ2-2; unclear D gene. V gave up 5 bases and J gave up 6 bases, with 13 bases separating them. The CDR3 runs 14 residues. CDR3 protein: CASSHTANPGELFF. The CDR3 DNA sequence: TGTGCCAGCAGTCACACCGCCAACCCCGGGGAGCTGTTTTTT.

V is TRBV10-2 and J is TRBJ2-3; D is perhaps TRBD2 (6 bases). The germline gives CDR1 WSHSY, CDR2 SAAADI. Trimming cost V 7 bases and J 0 bases, with 11 bases left between them. This CDR3 region has 14 residues. CDR3 sequence (DNA): TGCGCCAGCATGGATAGCGGCAGCACAGATACGCAGTATTTT. This gives the protein CASMDSGSTDTQYF.

This clonotype was recorded a few times. The chain links TRBV7-2 to TRBJ2-7; tentatively, D is TRBD1 or TRBD2 (5 bases each). Germline loops: CDR1 SGHTA, CDR2 FQGNSA. This CDR3 contains 15 residues. The V end lost 5 bases, the J end lost 5 bases, and 19 bases lay between the germline ends. CDR3 sequence: CASSTPQGRVNEQYF. DNA for the CDR3: TGTGCCAGCAGCACACCCCAGGGACGGGTTAACGAGCAGTACTTC. The entire variable domain, with the rest obtained from reference TRBV7-2 and TRBJ2-7, is as follows: GAGVSQSPSNKVTEKGKDVELRCDPISGHTALYWYRQSLGQGLEFLIYFQGNSAPDKSGLPSDRFSAERTGGSVSTLTIQRTQQEDSAVYLCASSTPQGRVNEQYFGPGTRLTVT.

This chain connects TRBV25-1 to TRBJ1-1, with D possibly TRBD1 on 5 matching bases. Trimming pared 2 bases from V and 1 base from J, leaving 8 bases between. The CDR3 is 14 amino acids. Germline V CDR1 and CDR2: MGHDK, SYGVNS. The CDR3 here is CASSEGHPNTEAFF. The CDR3 nucleotides are TGTGCCAGCAGTGAAGGACACCCGAACACTGAAGCTTTCTTT.

The genes are TRBV3-1 and TRBJ2-4; D possibly corresponds to TRBD1 (5 bases). The CDR3 is 14 amino acids. Trimming cost V 2 bases and J 1 base, with 6 bases left between them. The germline V gene has CDR1 LGHDT and CDR2 YNNKEL (reference sequence). This chain's CDR3 is CASSQNRAKNIQYF. The CDR3 bases are TGTGCCAGCAGCCAAAACAGGGCCAAAAACATTCAGTACTTC. Based on the CDR3 plus reference TRBV3-1 and TRBJ2-4, the full variable domain is DTAVSQTPKYLVTQMGNDKSIKCEQNLGHDTMYWYKQDSKKFLKIMFSYNNKELIINETVPNRFSPKSPDKAHLNLHINSLELGDSAVYFCASSQNRAKNIQYFGAGTRLSVL.

In its sample, this clonotype was seen many times. This chain joins TRBV5-6 and TRBJ2-7; 9 bases line up with TRBD1. Trimming cost V 0 bases and J 5 bases; bases outside gene matches: 3. The CDR3 loop spans 14 amino acids. Germline assignment: CDR1 SGHDT and CDR2 YYEEEE. This chain's CDR3 is CASSLAGTGNEQYF. For the CDR3, the DNA is TGTGCCAGCAGCTTGGCAGGGACAGGGAACGAGCAGTACTTC. Full variable domain (rest looked up from reference TRBV5-6 and TRBJ2-7): DAGVTQSPTHLIKTRGQQVTLRCSPKSGHDTVSWYQQALGQGPQFIFQYYEEEERQRGNFPDRFSGHQFPNYSSELNVNALLLGDSALYLCASSLAGTGNEQYFGPGTRLTVT.

This clonotype was counted a few times. The gene calls are TRBV29-1 and TRBJ2-7; maybe TRBD1 (6 bases). CDR3 length: 12 residues. CDR1 and CDR2 from the germline V gene are SQVTM and ANQGSEA. Trimming took 7 bases from V and 5 from J, leaving 15 bases between them. The CDR3: CSATQGRNEQYF. The CDR3 DNA sequence: TGCAGCGCGACGCAGGGGCGAAACGAGCAGTACTTC.

In this sample, this clonotype turned up a few times. The chain combines TRBV5-1 with TRBJ2-7; TRBD2 matches 10 bases. The junction had 4 bases not matched to a gene; V was cut back by 5 bases and J by 2 bases. Germline CDR1 SGHRS, CDR2 YFSETQ. This CDR3 contains 14 residues. The CDR3 here is CASRLAGPPYEQYF. The CDR3 nucleotides read TGCGCCAGCAGACTAGCGGGGCCCCCCTACGAGCAGTACTTC. The full variable domain, with the rest looked up from reference TRBV5-1 and TRBJ2-7, is KAGVTQTPRYLIKTRGQQVTLSCSPISGHRSVSWYQQTPGQGLQFLFEYFSETQRNKGNFPGRFSGRQFSNSRSEMNVSTLELGDSALYLCASRLAGPPYEQYFGPGTRLTVT.

This clonotype occurred many times. The gene calls are TRBV5-1 and TRBJ2-3; the D is unclear. The CDR3 consists of 16 residues. Trimming stripped 2 bases from V and 1 base from J, with 14 bases between. The germline V gene has CDR1 SGHRS and CDR2 YFSETQ. This chain's CDR3 is CASSLSTSAGTDTQYF. The CDR3 DNA reads as TGCGCCAGCAGCTTATCGACCAGCGCTGGCACAGATACGCAGTATTTT.

The chain couples TRBV15 to TRBJ1-1; D not certain. Germline CDR1 LNHNV, CDR2 YYDKDF (reference sequence). V lost 0 bases and J 10 bases, leaving 12 bases between the germline ends. The CDR3 covers 13 residues. CDR3 sequence (DNA): TGTGCCACCAGCAGAGAACCGAGGTTAGGAGCTTTCTTT. Its translation is CATSREPRLGAFF.

The chain links TRBV28 to TRBJ2-1; possible D gene TRBD2, 5 bases. The CDR3 loop spans 14 amino acids. Germline V gene data show CDR1 as MDHEN and CDR2 as SYDVKM. The V end lost 8 bases, the J end lost 4 bases, and 15 bases lay between the germline ends. The chain's CDR3 is CASFGGLTYNEQFF. The CDR3 coding sequence is TGTGCCAGCTTCGGCGGACTGACATACAATGAGCAGTTCTTC.

In this sample, this clonotype turned up a few times. As DNA, the CDR3 is TGTGCCAGCAGCCAAGTTACAGGGGAAGAGACCCAGTACTTC. As protein: CASSQVTGEETQYF. The gene calls are TRBV14 and TRBJ2-5; 7 nucleotides agree with TRBD1. The CDR3 totals 14 residues. V gave up 1 base and J gave up 3 bases; unmatched junction bases: 2. Germline V lookup: CDR1 SGHDN, CDR2 FVKESK.

The genes are TRBV27 and TRBJ2-5, with D tentatively TRBD1 (5 bases). The germline V and J ends were trimmed by 0 bases and 7 bases, with 12 bases remaining between them. The germline gives CDR1 MNHEY, CDR2 SMNVEV (reference sequence). This CDR3 spans 14 amino acids. CDR3 protein: CASSLSPTQGTQYF. DNA of the CDR3: TGTGCCAGCAGTTTATCGCCTACTCAGGGGACCCAGTACTTC.

The sample holds a few counts of this clonotype. The chain combines TRBV12-3 or TRBV12-4 with TRBJ2-7; 7 bases agree with TRBD2. V lost 6 bases to trimming and J lost 2 bases; unmatched junction nucleotides: 13. The CDR3 totals 16 residues. Written as DNA, the CDR3 is TGTGCCAGCAGCACGTTAGGCGGGAGAGGGGCCTACGAGCAGTACTTC. Protein: CASSTLGGRGAYEQYF.

This clonotype has ten or more counts. V usage is TRBV12-3 or TRBV12-4 and J usage is TRBJ2-3, with D possibly TRBD2 on 5 matching bases. Trimming took off 3 bases at V and 5 bases at J, with 12 bases between the two ends. The CDR3 contains 14 residues. The DNA of the CDR3 is TGTGCCAGCAGTTTTTCCGGAGGCGAAGATACGCAGTATTTT. The encoded protein is CASSFSGGEDTQYF.

This clonotype was observed a handful of times. The chain combines TRBV12-5 with TRBJ2-1; TRBD1 matches at 8 bases. The CDR3 is 14 amino acids. CDR1 and CDR2 (germline): LGHNT, FRNRAP. V dropped 2 bases and J dropped 10; count of bases not matched to a gene: 7. This CDR3 reads CASGLWGRTGEQFF. The CDR3, as DNA: TGTGCTAGTGGTTTGTGGGGTAGGACAGGGGAGCAGTTCTTC.

Worth noting for this clonotype: Since no conserved phenylalanine or tryptophan closes the CDR3, a read error is the likely cause. The chain employs TRBV7-3 and TRBJ2-2; the D is unclear. V gave up 1 base and J gave up 2 bases, with 8 bases separating them. The CDR3 sequence is 15 residues long. The germline gives CDR1 SGHTA, CDR2 FQGTGA. The CDR3 DNA sequence: TGTGCCAGCAGCTTAAGCGCGTCAAACACCGGGGAGCTGTTTGTT. Its protein is CASSLSASNTGELFV.